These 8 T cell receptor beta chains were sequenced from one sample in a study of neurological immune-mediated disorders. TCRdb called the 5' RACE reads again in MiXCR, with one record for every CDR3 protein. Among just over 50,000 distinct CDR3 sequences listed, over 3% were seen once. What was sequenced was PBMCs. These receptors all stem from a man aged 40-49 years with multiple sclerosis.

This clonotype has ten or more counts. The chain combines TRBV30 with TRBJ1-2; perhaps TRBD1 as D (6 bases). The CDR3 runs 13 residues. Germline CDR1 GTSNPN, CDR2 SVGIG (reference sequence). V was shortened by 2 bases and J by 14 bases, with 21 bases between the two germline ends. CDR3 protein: CAWSFRGAIPGTF. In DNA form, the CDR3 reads TGTGCCTGGAGTTTCCGGGGGGCAATCCCGGGAACCTTC.

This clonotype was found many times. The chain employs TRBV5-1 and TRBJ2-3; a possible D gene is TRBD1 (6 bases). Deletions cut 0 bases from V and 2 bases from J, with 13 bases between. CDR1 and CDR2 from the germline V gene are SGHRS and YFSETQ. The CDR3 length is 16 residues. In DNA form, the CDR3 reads TGCGCCAGCAGCTTGGGGGCGCAGGGGACCACAGATACGCAGTATTTT. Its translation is CASSLGAQGTTDTQYF.

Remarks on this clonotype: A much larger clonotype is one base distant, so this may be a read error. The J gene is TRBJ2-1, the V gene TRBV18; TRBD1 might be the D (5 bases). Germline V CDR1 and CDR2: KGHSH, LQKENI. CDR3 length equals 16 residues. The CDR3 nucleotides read TGTGCCAGATCACCCCCGACAGAACTCGGATACAATGAGCAGTTCTTC. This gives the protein CARSPPTELGYNEQFF. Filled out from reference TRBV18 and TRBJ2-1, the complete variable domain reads NAGVMQNPRHLVRRRGQEARLRCSPMKGHSHVYWYRQLPEEGLKFMVYLQKENIIDESGMPKERFSAEFPKEGPSILRIQQVVRGDSAAYFCARSPPTELGYNEQFFGPGTRLTVL.

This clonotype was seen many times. The CDR3 is CASNLGGEQYF. The CDR3 DNA sequence: TGTGCCAGCAACCTCGGAGGCGAGCAGTACTTC. The chain is built from TRBV12-3 or TRBV12-4 and TRBJ2-7, with TRBD2 as a possible D gene (5 bases). Trimming took off 7 bases at V and 6 bases at J, with 10 bases between the two ends. This CDR3 spans 11 amino acids.

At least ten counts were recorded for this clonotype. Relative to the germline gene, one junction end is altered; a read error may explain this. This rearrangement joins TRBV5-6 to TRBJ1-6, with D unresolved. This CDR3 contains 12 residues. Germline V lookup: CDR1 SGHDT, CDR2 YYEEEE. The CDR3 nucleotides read TGTGCCAGCAGCTTGGGGGCCTCACCCCTCAACTTT. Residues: CASSLGASPLNF.

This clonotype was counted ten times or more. The CDR3 spells CSAPHWRGSHEQYF. CDR3 DNA sequence: TGCAGTGCGCCTCACTGGCGGGGGTCCCACGAGCAGTACTTC. This chain connects TRBV20-1 to TRBJ2-7, with 7 bases lining up with TRBD2. The V gene end was trimmed by 6 bases and the J gene end by 5 bases; junction bases not matched to a gene: 13. This CDR3 has 14 amino acids. Germline V gene sequence: CDR1 DFQATT, CDR2 SNEGSKA (reference sequence).

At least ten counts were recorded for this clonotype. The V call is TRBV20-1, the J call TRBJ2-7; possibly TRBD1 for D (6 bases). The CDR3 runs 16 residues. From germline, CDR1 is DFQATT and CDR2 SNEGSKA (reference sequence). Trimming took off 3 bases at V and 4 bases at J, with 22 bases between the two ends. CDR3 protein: CSASELKTGGGYEQYF. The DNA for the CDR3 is TGCAGTGCTAGTGAACTCAAGACAGGCGGTGGGTACGAGCAGTACTTC.

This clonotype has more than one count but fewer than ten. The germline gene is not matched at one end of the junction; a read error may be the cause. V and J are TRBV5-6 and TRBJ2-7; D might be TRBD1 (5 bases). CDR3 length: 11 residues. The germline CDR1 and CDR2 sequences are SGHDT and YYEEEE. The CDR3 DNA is TGTGCCAGCAGATTGGCAGGGCTGGAGTACTTC. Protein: CASRLAGLEYF.